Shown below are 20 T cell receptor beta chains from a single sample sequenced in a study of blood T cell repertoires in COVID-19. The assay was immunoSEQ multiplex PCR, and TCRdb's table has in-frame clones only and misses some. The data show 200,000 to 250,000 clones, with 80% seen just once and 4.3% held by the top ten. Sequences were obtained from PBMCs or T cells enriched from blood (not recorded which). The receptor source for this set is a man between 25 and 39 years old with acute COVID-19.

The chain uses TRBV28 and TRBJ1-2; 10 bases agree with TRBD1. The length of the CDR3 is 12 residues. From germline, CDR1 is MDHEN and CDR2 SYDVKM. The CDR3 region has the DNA TGTGTCACCGGGACAGGGGATCAAGGCTACACCTTC. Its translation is CVTGTGDQGYTF.

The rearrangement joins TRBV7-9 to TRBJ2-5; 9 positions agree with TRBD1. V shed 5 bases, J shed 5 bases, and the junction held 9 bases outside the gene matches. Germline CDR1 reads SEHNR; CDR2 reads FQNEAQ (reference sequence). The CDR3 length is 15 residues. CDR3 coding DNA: TGTGCCAGCAGCCTCAGGGGACAGGGTTCCGAGACCCAGTACTTC. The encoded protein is CASSLRGQGSETQYF.

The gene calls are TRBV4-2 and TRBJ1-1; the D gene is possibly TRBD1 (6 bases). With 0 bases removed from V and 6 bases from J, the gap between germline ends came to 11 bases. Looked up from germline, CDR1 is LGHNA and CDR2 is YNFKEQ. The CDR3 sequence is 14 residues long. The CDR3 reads CASSQDTGFAEAFF. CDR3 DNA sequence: TGTGCCAGCAGCCAAGATACAGGGTTCGCTGAAGCTTTCTTT.

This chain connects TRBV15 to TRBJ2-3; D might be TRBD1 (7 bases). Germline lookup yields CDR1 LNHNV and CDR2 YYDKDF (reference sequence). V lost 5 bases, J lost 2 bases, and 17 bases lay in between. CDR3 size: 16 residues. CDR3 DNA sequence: TGTGCCACCAGCCGATTACAGGGGAGGTTCACAGATACGCAGTATTTT. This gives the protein CATSRLQGRFTDTQYF.

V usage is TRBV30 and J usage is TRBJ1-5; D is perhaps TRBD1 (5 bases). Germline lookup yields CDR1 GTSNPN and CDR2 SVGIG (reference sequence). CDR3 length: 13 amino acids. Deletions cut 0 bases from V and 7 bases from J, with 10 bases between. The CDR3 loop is CAWSVGAFQPQHF. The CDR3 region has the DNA TGTGCCTGGAGTGTTGGGGCGTTCCAGCCCCAGCATTTT.

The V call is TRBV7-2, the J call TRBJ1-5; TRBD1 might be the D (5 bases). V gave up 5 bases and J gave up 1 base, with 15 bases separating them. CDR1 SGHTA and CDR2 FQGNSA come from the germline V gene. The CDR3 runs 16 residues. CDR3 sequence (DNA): TGTGCCAGCAGCCCTCACCAGGGTGGCAGCAATCAGCCCCAGCATTTT. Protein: CASSPHQGGSNQPQHF.

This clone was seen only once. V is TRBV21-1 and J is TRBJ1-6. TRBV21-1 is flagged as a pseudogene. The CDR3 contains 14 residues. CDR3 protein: CASSKRESRSPLHF. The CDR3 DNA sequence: TGTGCCAGCAGCAAACGGGAGAGTAGGTCACCCCTCCACTTT.

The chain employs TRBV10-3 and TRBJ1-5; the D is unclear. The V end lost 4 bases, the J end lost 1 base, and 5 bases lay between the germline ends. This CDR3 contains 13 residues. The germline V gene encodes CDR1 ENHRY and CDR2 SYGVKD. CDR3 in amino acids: CAISAESNQPQHF. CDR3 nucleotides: TGTGCCATCAGTGCAGAAAGCAATCAGCCCCAGCATTTT.

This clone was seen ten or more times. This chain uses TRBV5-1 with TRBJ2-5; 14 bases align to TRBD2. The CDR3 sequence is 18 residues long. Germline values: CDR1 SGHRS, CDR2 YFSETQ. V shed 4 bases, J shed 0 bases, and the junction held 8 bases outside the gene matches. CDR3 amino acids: CASSGGLAGASYQETQYF. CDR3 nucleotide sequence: TGCGCCAGCAGCGGGGGACTAGCGGGGGCGTCGTACCAAGAGACCCAGTACTTC.

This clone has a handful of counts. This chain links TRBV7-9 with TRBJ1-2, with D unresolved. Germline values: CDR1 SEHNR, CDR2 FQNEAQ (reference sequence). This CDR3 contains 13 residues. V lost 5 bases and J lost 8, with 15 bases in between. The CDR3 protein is CASSPDGRGGYTF. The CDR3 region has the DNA TGTGCCAGCAGCCCGGACGGTCGGGGAGGCTACACCTTC.

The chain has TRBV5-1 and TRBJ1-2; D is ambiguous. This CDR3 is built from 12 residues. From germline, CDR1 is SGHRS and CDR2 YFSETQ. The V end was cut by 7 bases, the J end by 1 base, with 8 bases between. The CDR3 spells CASGADNYGYTF. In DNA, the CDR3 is TGCGCCAGCGGTGCAGATAACTATGGCTACACCTTC.

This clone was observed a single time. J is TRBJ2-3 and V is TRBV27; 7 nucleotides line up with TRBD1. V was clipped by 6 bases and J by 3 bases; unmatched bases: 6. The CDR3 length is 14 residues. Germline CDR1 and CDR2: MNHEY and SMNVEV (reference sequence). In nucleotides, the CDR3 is TGTGCCAGCAGGATCCTACAGGGGACAGATACGCAGTATTTT. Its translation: CASRILQGTDTQYF.

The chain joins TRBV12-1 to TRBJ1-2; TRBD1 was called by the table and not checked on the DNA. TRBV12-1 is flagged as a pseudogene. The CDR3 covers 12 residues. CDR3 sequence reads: CASHRDRNGYTF. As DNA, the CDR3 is TGTGCCAGCCACCGGGACAGAAATGGCTACACCTTC.

The DNA for the CDR3 is TGTGCCAGCAGCCAATCGAGGACAGCGAACACTGAAGCTTTCTTT. Residues: CASSQSRTANTEAFF. This chain connects TRBV16 to TRBJ1-1; tentative D call: TRBD1 (6 bases). Trimming took 0 bases from V and 1 from J, leaving 9 bases between them. This CDR3 has 15 amino acids. Germline V gene lookup returns CDR1 KGHSY and CDR2 FQNENV. The variable domain in full, with the rest retrieved from reference TRBV16 and TRBJ1-1, is GEEVAQTPKHLVRGEGQKAKLYCAPIKGHSYVFWYQQVLKNEFKFLISFQNENVFDETGMPKERFSAKCLPNSPCSLEIQATKLEDSAVYFCASSQSRTANTEAFFGQGTRLTVV.

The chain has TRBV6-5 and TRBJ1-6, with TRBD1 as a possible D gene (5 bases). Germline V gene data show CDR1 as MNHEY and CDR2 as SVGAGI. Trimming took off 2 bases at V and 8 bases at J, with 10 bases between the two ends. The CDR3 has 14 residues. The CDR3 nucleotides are TGTGCCAGCAGTTACCAGGGATCGTATTCACCCCTCCACTTT. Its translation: CASSYQGSYSPLHF.

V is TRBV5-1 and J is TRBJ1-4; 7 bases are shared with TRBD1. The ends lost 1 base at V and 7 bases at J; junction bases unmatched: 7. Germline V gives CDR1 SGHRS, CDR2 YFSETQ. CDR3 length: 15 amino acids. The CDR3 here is CASSLFGQAGEKLFF. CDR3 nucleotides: TGCGCCAGCAGCTTGTTCGGACAGGCCGGTGAAAAACTGTTTTTT.

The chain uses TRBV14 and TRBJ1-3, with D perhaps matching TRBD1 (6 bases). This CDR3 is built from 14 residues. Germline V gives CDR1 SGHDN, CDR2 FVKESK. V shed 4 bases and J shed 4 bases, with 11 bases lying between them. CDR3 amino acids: CASSLQTGGNTIYF. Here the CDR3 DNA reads TGTGCCAGCAGCCTCCAGACAGGAGGAAACACCATATATTTT.

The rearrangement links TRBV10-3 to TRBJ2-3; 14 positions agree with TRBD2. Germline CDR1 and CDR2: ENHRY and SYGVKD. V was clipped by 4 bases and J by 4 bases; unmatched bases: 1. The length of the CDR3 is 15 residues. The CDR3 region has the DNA TGTGCCATCAGTGGGGGACTAGCGGGGGCAGATACGCAGTATTTT. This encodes CAISGGLAGADTQYF.

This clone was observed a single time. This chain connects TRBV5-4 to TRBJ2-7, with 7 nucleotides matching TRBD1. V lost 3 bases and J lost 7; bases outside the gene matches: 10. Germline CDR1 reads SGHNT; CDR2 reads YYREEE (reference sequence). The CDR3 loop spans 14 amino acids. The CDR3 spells CASSWQGDRREQYF. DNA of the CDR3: TGTGCCAGCAGCTGGCAGGGGGACCGTCGAGAGCAGTACTTC.

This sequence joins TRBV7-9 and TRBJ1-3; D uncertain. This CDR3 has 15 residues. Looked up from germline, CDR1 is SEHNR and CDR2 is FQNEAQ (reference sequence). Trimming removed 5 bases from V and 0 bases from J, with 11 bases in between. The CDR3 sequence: CASSISGNSGNTIYF. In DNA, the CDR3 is TGTGCCAGCAGCATATCCGGGAACTCTGGAAACACCATATATTTT.